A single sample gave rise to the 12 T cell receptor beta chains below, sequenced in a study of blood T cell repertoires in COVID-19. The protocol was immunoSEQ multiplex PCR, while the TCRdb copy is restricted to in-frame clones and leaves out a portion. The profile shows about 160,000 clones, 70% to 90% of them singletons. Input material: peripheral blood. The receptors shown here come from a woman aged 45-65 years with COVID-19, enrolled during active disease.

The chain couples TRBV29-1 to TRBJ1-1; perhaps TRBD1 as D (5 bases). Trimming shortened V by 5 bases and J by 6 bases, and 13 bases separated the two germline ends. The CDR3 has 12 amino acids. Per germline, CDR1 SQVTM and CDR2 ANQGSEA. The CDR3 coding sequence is TGCAGCGTTCAAGCCGCGGGGGCTGAAGCTTTCTTT. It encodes CSVQAAGAEAFF.

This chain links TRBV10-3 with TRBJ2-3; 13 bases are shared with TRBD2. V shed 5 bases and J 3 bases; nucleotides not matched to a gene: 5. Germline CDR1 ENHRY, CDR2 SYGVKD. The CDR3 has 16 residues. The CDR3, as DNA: TGTGCCATCAGTCCGGGACTAGCGGGGAGGACAGATACGCAGTATTTT. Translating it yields CAISPGLAGRTDTQYF.

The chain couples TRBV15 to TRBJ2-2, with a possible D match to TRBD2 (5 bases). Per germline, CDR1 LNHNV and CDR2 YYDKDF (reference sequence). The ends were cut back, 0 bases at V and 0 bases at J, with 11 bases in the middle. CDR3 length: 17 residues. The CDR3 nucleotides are TGTGCCACCAGCAGAGATCTGAGCGGTTCGAACACCGGGGAGCTGTTTTTT. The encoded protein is CATSRDLSGSNTGELFF.

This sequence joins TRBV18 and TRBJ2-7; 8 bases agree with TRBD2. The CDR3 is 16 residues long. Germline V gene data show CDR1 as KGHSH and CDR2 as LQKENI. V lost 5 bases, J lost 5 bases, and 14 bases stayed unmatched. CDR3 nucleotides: TGTGCCAGCTCAAATAACGCGCTCGGGGGGGCTAACGAGCAGTACTTC. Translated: CASSNNALGGANEQYF.

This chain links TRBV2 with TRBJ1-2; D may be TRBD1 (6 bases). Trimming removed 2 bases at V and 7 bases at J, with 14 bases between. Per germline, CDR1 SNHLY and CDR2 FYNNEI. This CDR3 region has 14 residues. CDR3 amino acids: CASSERAGEFGYTF. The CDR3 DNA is TGTGCCAGCAGTGAAAGGGCAGGGGAATTTGGCTACACCTTC.

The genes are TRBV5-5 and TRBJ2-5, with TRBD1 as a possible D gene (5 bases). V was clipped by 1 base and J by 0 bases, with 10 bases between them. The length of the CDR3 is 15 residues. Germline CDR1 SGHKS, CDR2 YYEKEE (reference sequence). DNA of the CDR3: TGTGCCAGCAGCTTGAAAATCAGGGACCAAGAGACCCAGTACTTC. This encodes CASSLKIRDQETQYF.

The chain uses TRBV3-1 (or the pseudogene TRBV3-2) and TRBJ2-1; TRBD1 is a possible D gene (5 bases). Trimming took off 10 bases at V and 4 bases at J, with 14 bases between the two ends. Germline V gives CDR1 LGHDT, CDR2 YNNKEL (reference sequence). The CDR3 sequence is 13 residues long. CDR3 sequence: CATKDTLYNEQFF. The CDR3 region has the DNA TGTGCCACCAAGGACACTCTATACAATGAGCAGTTCTTC.

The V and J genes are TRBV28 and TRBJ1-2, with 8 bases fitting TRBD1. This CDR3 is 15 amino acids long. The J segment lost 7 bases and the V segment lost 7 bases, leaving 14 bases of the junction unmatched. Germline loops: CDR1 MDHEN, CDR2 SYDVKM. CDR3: CASKGDWTGIRGYTF. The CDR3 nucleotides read TGTGCCAGCAAGGGGGATTGGACAGGGATCCGTGGCTACACCTTC.

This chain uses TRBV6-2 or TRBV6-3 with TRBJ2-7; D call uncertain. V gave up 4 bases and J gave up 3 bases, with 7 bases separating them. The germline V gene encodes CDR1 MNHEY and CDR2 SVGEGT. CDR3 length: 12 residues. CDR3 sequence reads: CASSSPDYEQYF. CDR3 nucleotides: TGTGCCAGCAGTTCCCCAGACTACGAGCAGTACTTC.

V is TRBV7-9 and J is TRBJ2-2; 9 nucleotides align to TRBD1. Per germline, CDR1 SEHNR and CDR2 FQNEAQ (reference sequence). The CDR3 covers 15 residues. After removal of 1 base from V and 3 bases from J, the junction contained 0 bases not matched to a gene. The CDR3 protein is CASSLGTGDTGELFF. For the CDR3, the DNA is TGTGCCAGCAGCTTAGGGACAGGGGACACCGGGGAGCTGTTTTTT.

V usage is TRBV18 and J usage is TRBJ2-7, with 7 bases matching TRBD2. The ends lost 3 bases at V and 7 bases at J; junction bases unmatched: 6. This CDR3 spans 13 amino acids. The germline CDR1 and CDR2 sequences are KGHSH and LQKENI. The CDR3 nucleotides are TGTGCCAGCTCACCGGGGGGGGTGAGGGAGCAGTACTTC. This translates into CASSPGGVREQYF.

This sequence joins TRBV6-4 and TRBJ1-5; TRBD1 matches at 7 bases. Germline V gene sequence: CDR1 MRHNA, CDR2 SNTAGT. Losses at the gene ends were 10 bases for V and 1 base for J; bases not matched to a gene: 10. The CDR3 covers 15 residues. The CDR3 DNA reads TGTGCCACACTGCGACAGGGTATAAGCAATCAGCCCCAGCATTTT. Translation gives CATLRQGISNQPQHF.